These T cell receptor beta chains were read from a single sample in a study of shared clonotypes between healthy human individuals. Assay: immunoSEQ multiplex PCR; the TCRdb copy retains only in-frame clones and omits some. The table includes about 600,000 clones, approximately 97% detected once. Sequenced: naive CD4+ T cells sorted from blood. These receptors all stem from a woman aged 25 to 39 in good health. The CDR3 runs from the conserved cysteine through the conserved F or W. Each record gives: clone size, V gene, CDR3 protein. Expanded clones get a size class; other rows say once, few or many, or leave the size out.

once | TRBV11-2 | CASRLVGVTPLHF
. | TRBV5-1 | CASSLTMEDRVTDTQYF
. | TRBV6-1 | CASRQIAGGEKQFF
. | TRBV28 | CASSPGVTEAFF
. | TRBV21-1 | CASSKGGGQPQHF
. | TRBV27 | CASRRDSGYSNQPQHF
. | TRBV20-1 | CSADPHEKLFF
once | TRBV11-2 | CASSLEAGAGELFF
. | TRBV7-9 | CASSGAALAGGSYEQYF
once | TRBV7-6 | CASSPGTGVREQYF
. | TRBV27 | CASRVNSYNEQFF
. | TRBV10-3 | CAISAPGTETYEQYF
once | TRBV29-1 | CSVGAGVTNIQYF
. | TRBV5-1 | CASSLGLAGRSPYNEQFF
. | TRBV10-3 | CAISGVGREQYF
. | TRBV11-3 | CASSLQDSGGYNEQFF
. | TRBV7-8 | CASSFKGGTEAFF
. | TRBV2 | CATRTLNVLTF
. | TRBV6-1 | CAISTEGRTEAFF
. | TRBV6-5 | CASSAPAGEQYF
once | TRBV5-1 | CASSLGGRVFSYEQYF
. | TRBV4-1 | CASSHGTSGNYEQYF
once | TRBV10-3 | CAISGTPAGASDNEQFF
. | TRBV27 | CASSPRLDGGELFF
. | TRBV6-5 | CASSWGRNQETQYF
. | TRBV10-3 | CAISEGGIGELFF
. | TRBV18 | CASSPPPGGFEQYF
. | TRBV28 | CASIRTLSSYNEQFF
. | TRBV28 | CASSFSPGQRRETQYF
. | TRBV4-1 | CASSLGQHQPQHF
. | TRBV23-1 | CAGPPGLAGVHGEEQYF
once | TRBV5-6 | CASSPLAGAYNEQFF
. | TRBV5-1 | CASRGALITDTQYF